Listed here are 4 T cell receptor beta chains from one sample, sequenced in a study of blood T cell repertoires in COVID-19. TCRdb keeps only in-frame clones here, not all; method: immunoSEQ multiplex PCR. This sample has 300,000 to 400,000 clones, with roughly 90% found just once. The sample consisted of PBMCs or T cells enriched from blood (not recorded which). The receptors shown here come from a woman in her thirties with acute COVID-19.

The J gene is TRBJ1-4, the V gene TRBV5-1; TRBD1 agrees at 7 bases. Trimming removed 1 base from V and 5 bases from J; junction bases left unmatched: 8. This CDR3 has 16 amino acids. The germline CDR1 and CDR2 sequences are SGHRS and YFSETQ. The CDR3 region is CASSLFFGQENEKLFF. CDR3 DNA sequence: TGCGCCAGCAGCTTGTTCTTCGGACAGGAGAATGAAAAACTGTTTTTT.

The chain carries TRBV3-1 (or the pseudogene TRBV3-2) and TRBJ1-1, with a weak D call TRBD1 (6 bases). There are 13 residues in the CDR3. Deletions cut 3 bases from V and 6 bases from J, with 11 bases between. Germline V gene lookup returns CDR1 LGHDT and CDR2 YNNKEL (reference sequence). The CDR3 sequence is CASSHGTRAEAFF. The DNA of the CDR3 is TGTGCCAGCAGCCACGGGACACGGGCTGAAGCTTTCTTT.

This sequence joins TRBV5-1 and TRBJ2-2; 9 positions match TRBD1. This CDR3 is 16 amino acids long. Germline V gene sequence: CDR1 SGHRS, CDR2 YFSETQ. After removal of 5 bases from V and 4 bases from J, the junction contained 9 bases not matched to a gene. CDR3 residues: CASRQAGTGLTGELFF. The CDR3 nucleotides read TGCGCCAGCAGGCAAGCCGGGACAGGGCTCACCGGGGAGCTGTTTTTT.

The V and J genes are TRBV5-1 and TRBJ1-2; D is uncertain. The germline V and J ends were trimmed by 1 base and 7 bases, with 17 bases remaining between them. Germline assignment: CDR1 SGHRS and CDR2 YFSETQ. The CDR3 has 15 amino acids. The CDR3 reads CASSLYERNEGGYTF. Written as DNA, the CDR3 is TGCGCCAGCAGCTTGTATGAGCGAAATGAGGGTGGCTACACCTTC.